Presented here are 27 T cell receptor beta chains from one specimen sequenced in a study of blood T cell repertoires in COVID-19. The table came from immunoSEQ multiplex PCR; TCRdb's copy has only in-frame clones and leaves some out. The sample consists of a few hundred thousand clones, 88% of them appearing once. Sequencing was done on a sample of PBMCs or T cells enriched from blood (not recorded which). The receptors come from a middle-aged woman who had recovered from COVID-19.

The chain carries TRBV28 and TRBJ2-1, with a weak D call TRBD2 (6 bases). Trimming pared 7 bases from V and 16 bases from J, leaving 17 bases between. This CDR3 is 11 amino acids long. In germline, CDR1 is MDHEN, CDR2 SYDVKM. CDR3 nucleotides: TGTGCCAGCACCTCGGAGGGGAGGATATTCTTC. It encodes CASTSEGRIFF.

V usage is TRBV29-1 and J usage is TRBJ2-7; a weak D match, TRBD1 (5 bases). Trimming stripped 6 bases from V and 1 base from J, with 10 bases between. This CDR3 comprises 12 residues. Per germline, CDR1 SQVTM and CDR2 ANQGSEA. The CDR3 sequence: CSVGPGSYEQYF. The DNA of the CDR3 is TGCAGCGTGGGGCCCGGGTCCTACGAGCAGTACTTC.

The chain is built from TRBV28 and TRBJ1-2, with unresolved D. This CDR3 comprises 14 residues. Germline V lookup: CDR1 MDHEN, CDR2 SYDVKM. V lost 6 bases and J 6 bases, leaving 17 bases between the germline ends. The chain's CDR3 is CASSLIASSDGYTF. The CDR3 nucleotides read TGTGCCAGCAGCCTAATCGCAAGTAGCGATGGCTACACCTTC.

The chain joins TRBV18 to TRBJ1-5; unclear D gene. Per germline, CDR1 KGHSH and CDR2 LQKENI. The ends were cut back, 2 bases at V and 4 bases at J, with 9 bases in the middle. This CDR3 has 14 residues. CDR3 residues: CASSPEAQNQPQHF. Written as DNA, the CDR3 is TGTGCCAGCTCACCAGAAGCTCAAAATCAGCCCCAGCATTTT.

The rearrangement links TRBV30 to TRBJ2-3, with TRBD2 identical over 7 bases. The CDR3 length is 17 residues. Germline lookup yields CDR1 GTSNPN and CDR2 SVGIG (reference sequence). The junction had 17 bases not matched to a gene; V was cut back by 2 bases and J by 6 bases. DNA of the CDR3: TGTGCCTGGAGTCCCCGATTTGAGGGAGGGATACCGGATACGCAGTATTTT. This gives the protein CAWSPRFEGGIPDTQYF.

V usage is TRBV11-3 and J usage is TRBJ2-1; D may be TRBD1 (5 bases). The CDR3 covers 14 residues. Germline V gene sequence: CDR1 SGHNT, CDR2 YENEEA. Trimming removed 1 base from V and 7 bases from J, with 11 bases in between. The CDR3 DNA reads as TGTGCCAGCAGCTTAGTGGCCCCAGGGAATGAGCAGTTCTTC. Encoded protein: CASSLVAPGNEQFF.

Only one count was recorded for this clone. The genes are TRBV28 and TRBJ2-4; D is ambiguous. CDR1 and CDR2 from the germline V gene are MDHEN and SYDVKM. The CDR3 is made up of 15 amino acids. The V end lost 3 bases, the J end lost 0 bases, and 9 bases lay between the germline ends. The CDR3 DNA reads TGTGCCAGCAGTTTGGCTTATCTAGCCAAAAACATTCAGTACTTC. It yields the protein CASSLAYLAKNIQYF.

V and J are TRBV5-1 and TRBJ2-2; 14 positions agree with TRBD2. The CDR3 runs to 17 residues. The V gene end was trimmed by 4 bases and the J gene end by 5 bases; junction bases not matched to a gene: 7. Germline lookup yields CDR1 SGHRS and CDR2 YFSETQ. CDR3: CASSMGLAGVITGELFF. For the CDR3, the DNA is TGCGCCAGCAGCATGGGACTAGCGGGAGTTATAACCGGGGAGCTGTTTTTT.

This clone occurred once. J is TRBJ2-3 and V is TRBV5-8; weak D call: TRBD1 (5 bases). V gave up 2 bases and J gave up 0 bases, with 7 bases separating them. Germline V gene sequence: CDR1 SGHTS, CDR2 YDEGEE. The CDR3 length is 14 residues. The CDR3 bases are TGTGCCAGCAGCTTAGACAGTAGCACAGATACGCAGTATTTT. It is translated as CASSLDSSTDTQYF.

This clone was observed a few times. The chain employs TRBV9 and TRBJ1-2; 9 nucleotides agree with TRBD1. Looked up from germline, CDR1 is SGDLS and CDR2 is YYNGEE. V was pared by 0 bases and J by 2 bases, with 5 bases of the junction left unmatched. The CDR3 extends over 16 amino acids. This CDR3 is CASSVAPDRGNYGYTF. CDR3 DNA: TGTGCCAGCAGCGTAGCCCCGGACAGGGGAAACTATGGCTACACCTTC.

This rearrangement joins TRBV29-1 to TRBJ2-5; 9 bases fit TRBD1. The CDR3 has 11 residues. Unmatched junction bases numbered 0, after V lost 7 bases and J lost 3 bases. Germline V gene sequence: CDR1 SQVTM, CDR2 ANQGSEA. CDR3 loop: CSGDREETQYF. As DNA, the CDR3 is TGCAGCGGGGACAGGGAAGAGACCCAGTACTTC.

The genes are TRBV11-3 and TRBJ1-3; D not resolved. Trimming removed 5 bases at V and 4 bases at J, with 18 bases between. The CDR3 covers 16 residues. The germline V gene encodes CDR1 SGHNT and CDR2 YENEEA. The CDR3 region has the DNA TGTGCCAGCAGCCCCCGTTACGGAGGGCAGGGAAACACCATATATTTT. It codes for CASSPRYGGQGNTIYF.

The chain employs TRBV4-3 and TRBJ1-1; TRBD1 might be the D (6 bases). V was clipped by 0 bases and J by 4 bases, with 12 bases between them. CDR1 and CDR2 from the germline V gene are LGHNA and YSLEER. The CDR3 totals 15 residues. The CDR3 sequence: CASSQEGGGGTEAFF. The CDR3 bases are TGCGCCAGCAGCCAAGAGGGGGGGGGCGGCACTGAAGCTTTCTTT.

V usage is TRBV28 and J usage is TRBJ2-5; a possible D gene is TRBD1 (6 bases). Germline CDR1 is MDHEN and CDR2 is SYDVKM. Between the trimmed V and J ends, which lost 3 bases and 2 bases, there was a span of 16 bases. This CDR3 is built from 16 residues. CDR3 protein: CASSFSLDSSQETQYF. CDR3 DNA: TGTGCCAGCAGTTTCTCCCTGGACAGCTCACAAGAGACCCAGTACTTC.

The table lists this clone with a count of one. This chain uses TRBV10-3 with TRBJ1-3; D remains unclear. The CDR3 has 14 residues. Trimming left V 0 bases short and J 1 base short, with 4 bases between. Germline loops: CDR1 ENHRY, CDR2 SYGVKD. The CDR3 nucleotides read TGTGCCATCAGTGAGTCAACATCTGGAAACACCATATATTTT. This gives the protein CAISESTSGNTIYF.

The chain is built from TRBV5-1 and TRBJ1-2, with 9 positions matching TRBD1. The germline CDR1 and CDR2 sequences are SGHRS and YFSETQ. This CDR3 contains 14 residues. V lost 4 bases, J lost 8 bases, and 9 bases stayed unmatched. The CDR3 is CASSIDGQGQGYTF. In DNA form, the CDR3 reads TGCGCCAGCAGCATCGACGGACAGGGGCAGGGCTACACCTTC.

This sequence joins TRBV10-3 and TRBJ2-1; D gene ambiguous. Germline V gives CDR1 ENHRY, CDR2 SYGVKD. The CDR3 runs 13 residues. Between the trimmed V and J ends, which lost 0 bases and 9 bases, there was a span of 9 bases. The CDR3 loop is CAISESSPTEQFF. CDR3 nucleotide sequence: TGTGCCATCAGTGAGTCTAGCCCCACTGAGCAGTTCTTC.

V is TRBV6-5 and J is TRBJ2-1; a possible D gene is TRBD1 (5 bases). V lost 5 bases to trimming and J lost 8 bases, with 7 bases between them. CDR1 is MNHEY and CDR2 is SVGAGI in the germline V gene. This CDR3 comprises 11 residues. The CDR3 bases are TGTGCCAGCAGTAGGGGTTATGAGCAGTTCTTC. It codes for CASSRGYEQFF.

The chain couples TRBV19 to TRBJ1-2; D not resolved. Deletions cut 9 bases from V and 8 bases from J, with 22 bases between. Germline lookup yields CDR1 LNHDA and CDR2 SQIVND (reference sequence). The CDR3 extends over 14 amino acids. CDR3 region: CASQTSARRWGYTF. The CDR3 coding sequence is TGTGCCAGCCAAACCTCTGCGAGGAGATGGGGCTACACCTTC.

This clone was seen a single time. The rearrangement uses TRBV4-3 and TRBJ1-3; 8 bases agree with TRBD1. Germline V lookup: CDR1 LGHNA, CDR2 YSLEER. The junction had 3 bases not matched to a gene; V was cut back by 0 bases and J by 5 bases. The CDR3 runs to 15 residues. The CDR3 DNA follows: TGCGCCAGCAGCCAAGATCGCAGGGGGCGAAACACCATATATTTT. Its protein is CASSQDRRGRNTIYF.

The chain joins TRBV3-1 (or the pseudogene TRBV3-2) to TRBJ2-1, with a weak D call TRBD2 (5 bases). Germline CDR1 LGHDT, CDR2 YNNKEL (reference sequence). Deletions cut 3 bases from V and 0 bases from J, with 12 bases between. The CDR3 has 16 amino acids. The CDR3 nucleotides are TGTGCCAGCAGCCATTGGAGCGGCAGCTCCTACAATGAGCAGTTCTTC. Its translation is CASSHWSGSSYNEQFF.

The rearrangement joins TRBV7-9 to TRBJ2-7, with 7 positions matching TRBD1. Germline V CDR1 and CDR2: SEHNR, FQNEAQ (reference sequence). V shed 1 base and J 3 bases; nucleotides not matched to a gene: 0. The CDR3 runs to 13 residues. The DNA for the CDR3 is TGTGCCAGCAGCTTAGGGGACAGCTACGAGCAGTACTTC. This translates into CASSLGDSYEQYF.

The V gene is TRBV3-1 (or the pseudogene TRBV3-2), the J gene TRBJ2-2, with D maybe TRBD2 (5 bases). CDR1 and CDR2 (germline): LGHDT, YNNKEL (reference sequence). The CDR3 runs to 18 residues. Trimming left V 1 base short and J 4 bases short, with 19 bases between. CDR3 amino acids: CASSQGYRRQTGTGELFF. The CDR3 nucleotides are TGTGCCAGCAGCCAAGGTTATCGGAGGCAGACGGGCACCGGGGAGCTGTTTTTT.

The V call is TRBV2, the J call TRBJ2-7; TRBD2 matches 9 bases. Losses at the gene ends were 10 bases for V and 0 bases for J; bases not matched to a gene: 7. CDR3 length: 14 amino acids. Per germline, CDR1 SNHLY and CDR2 FYNNEI. CDR3 sequence reads: CAIPGGGASYEQYF. CDR3 in DNA: TGTGCCATCCCCGGCGGGGGGGCCTCCTACGAGCAGTACTTC.

The chain carries TRBV20-1 and TRBJ1-6; no clear D gene. The V and J ends lost 3 bases and 7 bases respectively, with 13 bases between them. The germline gives CDR1 DFQATT, CDR2 SNEGSKA (reference sequence). The CDR3 length is 14 residues. The CDR3 bases are TGCAGTGCTAGTATTTCGCCAGAAAATTCACCCCTCCACTTT. As protein: CSASISPENSPLHF.

V and J are TRBV10-1 and TRBJ2-7, with 7 bases that match TRBD1. Germline V lookup: CDR1 WNHNN, CDR2 SYGVQD (reference sequence). This CDR3 region has 15 residues. V lost 0 bases to trimming and J lost 4 bases; unmatched junction nucleotides: 6. Here the CDR3 reads CASSESRTGRYEQYF. The CDR3 DNA reads as TGCGCCAGCAGTGAGTCCCGGACAGGTCGGTACGAGCAGTACTTC.

J is TRBJ2-5 and V is TRBV6-2 or TRBV6-3; 9 bases are shared with TRBD1. The CDR3 covers 13 residues. With 6 bases clipped from V and 4 bases from J, the junction kept 3 bases outside the gene matches. In germline, CDR1 is MNHEY, CDR2 SVGEGT. The CDR3 DNA is TGTGCCAGCAGCGGGACAGGGAGAGAGACCCAGTACTTC. It yields the protein CASSGTGRETQYF.